These 24 T cell receptor beta chains were all obtained from the same sample, sequenced in a study of T cells in Graves' hyperthyroidism and ophthalmopathy. Amplification yielded TCR beta CDR3 regions, with RNA transcripts as the source. The HTBI primer set was used in a first-round RT-PCR of the TCR CDR3. TCRdb re-derived calls from the multiplex PCR reads in MiXCR, one entry per CDR3 protein. Altogether some 620,000 distinct CDR3 sequences are present, about a sixth being singletons, with the ten largest covering 3.8%. The sample was blood. The receptors were sampled from a woman in her 30s with Graves' hyperthyroidism.

The chain carries TRBV7-2 and TRBJ1-5; D is ambiguous. This CDR3 spans 14 amino acids. Trimming left V 8 bases short and J 0 bases short, with 11 bases between. Germline lookup yields CDR1 SGHTA and CDR2 FQGNSA. The CDR3 is CASGENHSNQPQHF. Written as DNA, the CDR3 is TGTGCCAGCGGAGAAAACCATAGCAATCAGCCCCAGCATTTT.

The chain uses TRBV24-1 and TRBJ2-2; D is undetermined. V was pared by 9 bases and J by 3 bases, with 7 bases between. From germline, CDR1 is KGHDR and CDR2 SFDVKD. The CDR3 runs to 12 residues. The CDR3 is CATGQYTGELFF. Written as DNA, the CDR3 is TGTGCCACCGGCCAGTACACCGGGGAGCTGTTTTTT.

This clonotype was seen ten or more times. The chain couples TRBV28 to TRBJ2-1; D call uncertain. Germline CDR1 is MDHEN and CDR2 is SYDVKM. The V gene lost 3 bases and the J gene lost 3 bases, with 12 bases spanning the gap. This CDR3 has 15 residues. The CDR3 region is CASSFGTGRYNEQFF. The CDR3 DNA reads TGTGCCAGCAGTTTTGGTACCGGGCGCTACAATGAGCAGTTCTTC.

A remark on this clonotype: A much more abundant neighbour one base away suggests this may be a read error. The V and J genes are TRBV28 and TRBJ2-7; TRBD2 matches at 9 bases. With V trimmed by 11 bases and J by 4 bases, 9 bases remained unmatched. The CDR3 length is 13 residues. CDR1 and CDR2 from the germline V gene are MDHEN and SYDVKM. The CDR3: CAGTVSGSYEQYF. The CDR3 DNA reads TGTGCCGGCACCGTTAGCGGGAGTTACGAGCAGTACTTC. The complete variable domain, with remaining parts taken from reference TRBV28 and TRBJ2-7, reads DVKVTQSSRYLVKRTGEKVFLECVQDMDHENMFWYRQDPGLGLRLIYFSYDVKMKEKGDIPEGYSVSREKKERFSLILESASTNQTSMYLCAGTVSGSYEQYFGPGTRLTVT.

V usage is TRBV5-1 and J usage is TRBJ2-3; 7 positions match TRBD2. J lost 2 bases, V lost 5 bases, and 11 bases had no gene match. Per the germline V gene, CDR1 is SGHRS and CDR2 is YFSETQ. The CDR3 is 16 amino acids. For the CDR3, the DNA is TGCGCCAGCAGAAGCGGGGCCGGGGGGTCCACAGATACGCAGTATTTT. Encoded protein: CASRSGAGGSTDTQYF.

This clonotype was counted a few times. J is TRBJ1-1 and V is TRBV24-1; 8 bases are a match to TRBD1. The CDR3 spans 13 residues. J lost 3 bases, V lost 5 bases, and 1 base had no gene match. Germline values: CDR1 KGHDR, CDR2 SFDVKD. CDR3 sequence (DNA): TGTGCCACCAGTGGGACAGGGTACACTGAAGCTTTCTTT. Its protein product is CATSGTGYTEAFF.

This clonotype was detected only a few times. The chain is built from TRBV4-2 and TRBJ2-7; maybe TRBD2 (5 bases). Germline CDR1 LGHNA, CDR2 YNFKEQ. V dropped 0 bases and J dropped 3 bases, with 15 bases sitting between them. CDR3 size: 16 residues. In DNA form, the CDR3 reads TGTGCCAGCAGCCAAGATGAGGCCCTGGGGAGCTACGAGCAGTACTTC. It specifies CASSQDEALGSYEQYF.

This clonotype was seen at least ten times. The chain carries TRBV5-1 and TRBJ2-3; 12 nucleotides line up with TRBD2. The V gene end was trimmed by 0 bases and the J gene end by 4 bases; junction bases not matched to a gene: 3. The CDR3 loop spans 16 amino acids. Germline V gene sequence: CDR1 SGHRS, CDR2 YFSETQ. The CDR3 nucleotides read TGCGCCAGCAGCTTGGGACTAGCGGGAGCATCAGATACGCAGTATTTT. Its translation is CASSLGLAGASDTQYF.

This clonotype was detected only a few times. This chain links TRBV6-5 with TRBJ2-7, with TRBD2 matching 13 bases. There are 17 residues in the CDR3. J gave up 3 bases and V 4 bases, and 9 bases lay outside the gene matches. The germline CDR1 and CDR2 sequences are MNHEY and SVGAGI. Written as DNA, the CDR3 is TGTGCCAGCAGTTCACGACTAGCGGGAGGACCACACTACGAGCAGTACTTC. Its translation: CASSSRLAGGPHYEQYF.

In this sample, this clonotype turned up many times. The chain joins TRBV7-9 to TRBJ2-3; 15 bases map to TRBD2. The V segment lost 0 bases and the J segment 6 bases; nucleotides outside the gene matches: 4. Germline lookup yields CDR1 SEHNR and CDR2 FQNEAQ (reference sequence). The CDR3 length is 17 residues. CDR3 sequence: CASSLAGLAGGADTQYF. The CDR3 DNA sequence: TGTGCCAGCAGCTTAGCGGGACTAGCGGGAGGAGCGGATACGCAGTATTTT.

The chain combines TRBV9 with TRBJ1-1, with D maybe TRBD1 (6 bases). Trimming took off 3 bases at V and 3 bases at J, with 12 bases between the two ends. Germline-derived CDR1 and CDR2 are SGDLS and YYNGEE. The CDR3 contains 14 residues. CDR3 in DNA: TGTGCCAGCAGCGGTCGAGGGGGGGACACTGAAGCTTTCTTT. Amino acid sequence: CASSGRGGDTEAFF.

V usage is TRBV9 and J usage is TRBJ2-3; the match to TRBD2 covers 10 bases. Trimming took 7 bases from V and 5 from J; bases not matched to a gene: 19. This CDR3 comprises 18 residues. CDR1 is SGDLS and CDR2 is YYNGEE in the germline V gene. The CDR3 DNA reads TGTGCCAGCGGTGAAGCTAGCGGGAGAATAAGCTGGGAAGATACGCAGTATTTT. Translated, it gives CASGEASGRISWEDTQYF.

CDR3 nucleotides: TGTGCCAGCAGACTAGCGGGAGGGCCCGGGGAGCTGTTTTTT. Translated: CASRLAGGPGELFF. V usage is TRBV28 and J usage is TRBJ2-2, with 13 bases matching TRBD2. The CDR3 extends over 14 amino acids. Germline V gene data show CDR1 as MDHEN and CDR2 as SYDVKM. Trimming cost V 6 bases and J 6 bases; bases outside gene matches: 1. The full variable domain, rest sourced from reference TRBV28 and TRBJ2-2, is DVKVTQSSRYLVKRTGEKVFLECVQDMDHENMFWYRQDPGLGLRLIYFSYDVKMKEKGDIPEGYSVSREKKERFSLILESASTNQTSMYLCASRLAGGPGELFFGEGSRLTVL.

This clonotype was counted at least ten times. The chain combines TRBV4-3 with TRBJ2-2; D may be TRBD1 (5 bases). Germline CDR1 LGHNA, CDR2 YSLEER. The ends were cut back, 4 bases at V and 1 base at J, with 7 bases in the middle. The CDR3 is 14 amino acids. The CDR3 DNA reads TGCGCCAGCAGCCTACAGGTGAACACCGGGGAGCTGTTTTTT. As protein: CASSLQVNTGELFF.

The chain recombines TRBV12-5 with TRBJ2-2, with 8 bases identical to TRBD2. CDR3 length equals 15 residues. J gave up 4 bases and V 4 bases, and 5 bases lay outside the gene matches. Germline V gene sequence: CDR1 LGHNT, CDR2 FRNRAP. The CDR3 spells CASGSGLVGTGELFF. The CDR3 DNA sequence: TGTGCTAGTGGTTCGGGACTAGTCGGCACCGGGGAGCTGTTTTTT.

This clonotype was picked up many times. The chain has TRBV5-4 and TRBJ2-7, with 7 bases identical to TRBD2. The junction had 6 bases not matched to a gene; V was cut back by 3 bases and J by 3 bases. Germline CDR1 is SGHNT and CDR2 is YYREEE (reference sequence). The CDR3 loop spans 14 amino acids. CDR3: CASSSGTTRYEQYF. The CDR3 DNA reads TGTGCCAGCAGCTCGGGGACTACCCGCTACGAGCAGTACTTC.

This clonotype has just a few counts. The V call is TRBV30, the J call TRBJ1-5; D is perhaps TRBD1 (6 bases). The germline gives CDR1 GTSNPN, CDR2 SVGIG (reference sequence). V lost 2 bases and J 1 base, leaving 12 bases between the germline ends. The CDR3 contains 15 residues. Written as DNA, the CDR3 is TGTGCCTGGAGTAGGGGGGCGTCAAGCAATCAGCCCCAGCATTTT. Its translation is CAWSRGASSNQPQHF.

The sample holds many counts of this clonotype. The chain joins TRBV28 to TRBJ2-1; perhaps TRBD1 as D (7 bases). Germline V gene data show CDR1 as MDHEN and CDR2 as SYDVKM. This CDR3 region has 14 residues. Trimming pared 2 bases from V and 6 bases from J, leaving 11 bases between. The CDR3 region is CASSLGRGANEQFF. CDR3 nucleotide sequence: TGTGCCAGCAGTTTAGGCAGGGGGGCCAATGAGCAGTTCTTC.

This clonotype was counted a single time. The chain uses TRBV11-2 and TRBJ2-7; TRBD1 or TRBD2 may be the D gene (6 bases each). Germline V gene lookup returns CDR1 SGHAT and CDR2 FQNNGV. V lost 0 bases to trimming and J lost 7 bases, with 13 bases between them. This CDR3 comprises 14 residues. The CDR3 DNA sequence: TGTGCCAGCAGCTTAGACGGGGGCCATGGTGAGCAGTACTTC. It is translated as CASSLDGGHGEQYF.

There are many counts of this clonotype. V usage is TRBV6-1 and J usage is TRBJ2-1; 7 nucleotides align to TRBD2. The trim removed 3 bases at V and 5 bases at J, leaving 7 bases unmatched. The CDR3 sequence is 15 residues long. Per germline, CDR1 MNHNS and CDR2 SASEGT. CDR3: CASSDRAGFNNEQFF. The CDR3 DNA sequence: TGTGCCAGCAGTGATAGAGCGGGGTTCAACAATGAGCAGTTCTTC.

The DNA for the CDR3 is TGCAGCGTTACCGGGACGTCGGCAGACATTCAGTACTTC. It codes for CSVTGTSADIQYF. The chain recombines TRBV29-1 with TRBJ2-4; perhaps D is TRBD1 or TRBD2 (5 bases each). The CDR3 runs to 13 residues. Trimming cost V 5 bases and J 8 bases, with 16 bases left between them. Germline assignment: CDR1 SQVTM and CDR2 ANQGSEA.

This clonotype was seen ten or more times. The chain links TRBV5-1 to TRBJ1-2; 7 nucleotides match TRBD1. Germline V gene data show CDR1 as SGHRS and CDR2 as YFSETQ. After removal of 8 bases from V and 0 bases from J, the junction contained 10 bases not matched to a gene. The length of the CDR3 is 15 residues. CDR3 coding DNA: TGCGCCAGTATGACAGGGCCGGCCTCTAACTATGGCTACACCTTC. Translated: CASMTGPASNYGYTF. Looking up the rest from reference TRBV5-1 and TRBJ1-2 gives the full variable domain: KAGVTQTPRYLIKTRGQQVTLSCSPISGHRSVSWYQQTPGQGLQFLFEYFSETQRNKGNFPGRFSGRQFSNSRSEMNVSTLELGDSALYLCASMTGPASNYGYTFGSGTRLTVV.

Ten or more counts support this clonotype. The V gene is TRBV7-2, the J gene TRBJ2-1; D may be TRBD2 (5 bases). Germline lookup yields CDR1 SGHTA and CDR2 FQGNSA. Trimming stripped 8 bases from V and 0 bases from J, with 17 bases between. The CDR3 totals 16 residues. CDR3 in amino acids: CASGNFTGISYNEQFF. CDR3 DNA sequence: TGTGCCAGCGGTAATTTTACGGGGATCTCCTACAATGAGCAGTTCTTC.

This clonotype was detected only a few times. This sequence joins TRBV28 and TRBJ2-1; TRBD2 aligns across 7 bases. The germline CDR1 and CDR2 sequences are MDHEN and SYDVKM. V dropped 6 bases and J dropped 3; count of bases not matched to a gene: 5. The length of the CDR3 is 14 residues. CDR3 bases: TGTGCCAGCAGCCAGGGCGGGGGCTACAATGAGCAGTTCTTC. This translates into CASSQGGGYNEQFF.